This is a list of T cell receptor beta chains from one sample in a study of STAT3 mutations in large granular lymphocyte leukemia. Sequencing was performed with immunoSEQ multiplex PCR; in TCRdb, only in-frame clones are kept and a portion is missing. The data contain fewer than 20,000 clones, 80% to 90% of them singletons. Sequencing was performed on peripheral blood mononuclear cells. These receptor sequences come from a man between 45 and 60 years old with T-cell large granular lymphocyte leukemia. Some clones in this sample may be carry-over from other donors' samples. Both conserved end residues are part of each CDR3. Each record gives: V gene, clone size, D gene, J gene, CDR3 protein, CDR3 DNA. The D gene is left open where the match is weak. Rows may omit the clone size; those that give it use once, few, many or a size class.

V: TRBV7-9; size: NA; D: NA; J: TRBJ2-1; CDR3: CASSFGERQFF; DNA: TGTGCCAGCAGCTTCGGGGAAAGGCAGTTCTTC
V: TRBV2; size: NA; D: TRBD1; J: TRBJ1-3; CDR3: CASREFSQGTIYF; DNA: TGTGCCAGCAGGGAATTCTCACAGGGGACCATATATTTT
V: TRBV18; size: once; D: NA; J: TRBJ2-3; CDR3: CASSSQGKTQYF; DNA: TGTGCCAGCTCATCGCAGGGAAAAACGCAGTATTTT
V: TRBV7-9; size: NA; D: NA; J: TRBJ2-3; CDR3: CASSWRQGVASFTDTQYF; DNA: TGTGCCAGCAGCTGGAGGCAGGGAGTAGCGTCTTTCACAGATACGCAGTATTTT
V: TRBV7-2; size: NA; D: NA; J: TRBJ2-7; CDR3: CASSLTGSSYEQYF; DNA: TGTGCCAGCAGCTTGACCGGGAGCTCCTACGAGCAGTACTTC
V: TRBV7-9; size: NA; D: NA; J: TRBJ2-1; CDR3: CASSLQGRVSSRNEQFF; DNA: TGTGCCAGCAGCTTACAGGGGCGGGTTTCGAGCCGCAATGAGCAGTTCTTC
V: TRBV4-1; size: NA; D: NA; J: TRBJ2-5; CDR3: CASSQGLLGQTQYF; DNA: TGCGCCAGCAGCCAAGGTCTGTTGGGGCAGACCCAGTACTTC
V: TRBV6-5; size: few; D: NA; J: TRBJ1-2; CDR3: CASSSLRGTGYGYTF; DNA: TGTGCCAGCAGTTCCCTCCGAGGGACCGGCTATGGCTACACCTTC
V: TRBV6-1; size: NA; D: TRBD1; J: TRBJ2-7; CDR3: CASSDRDRGLEQYF; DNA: TGTGCCAGCAGTGACCGGGACAGGGGGTTGGAGCAGTACTTC
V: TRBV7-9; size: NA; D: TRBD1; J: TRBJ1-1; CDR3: CASSPRGPGMNTEAFF; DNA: TGTGCCAGCAGCCCAAGGGGGCCAGGGATGAACACTGAAGCTTTCTTT
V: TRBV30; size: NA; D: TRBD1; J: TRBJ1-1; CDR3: CAWEPDRSHMNTEAFF; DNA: TGTGCCTGGGAACCGGACAGGAGTCATATGAACACTGAAGCTTTCTTT
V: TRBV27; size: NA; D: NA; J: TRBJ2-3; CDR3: CASSFQTHWAQYF; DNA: TGTGCCAGCAGTTTCCAGACCCACTGGGCGCAGTATTTT
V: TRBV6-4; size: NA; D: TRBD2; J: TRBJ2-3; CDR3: CASSDSPSGSTDTQYF; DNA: TGTGCCAGCAGTGACTCCCCTAGCGGCAGCACAGATACGCAGTATTTT
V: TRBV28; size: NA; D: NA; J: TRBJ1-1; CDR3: CASSLFAPPGEAFF; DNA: TGTGCCAGCAGTTTATTCGCCCCTCCCGGTGAAGCTTTCTTT
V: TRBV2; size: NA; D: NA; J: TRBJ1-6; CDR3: CASSEDLVNSPLHF; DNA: TGTGCCAGCAGTGAAGACTTGGTTAATTCACCCCTCCACTTT
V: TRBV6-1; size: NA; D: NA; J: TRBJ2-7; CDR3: CASSGDSYEQYF; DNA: TGTGCCAGCAGTGGGGACTCCTACGAGCAGTACTTC
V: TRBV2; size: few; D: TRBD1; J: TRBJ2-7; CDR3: CASSLGQMTYEQYF; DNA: TGTGCCAGCAGCCTGGGACAGATGACCTACGAGCAGTACTTC
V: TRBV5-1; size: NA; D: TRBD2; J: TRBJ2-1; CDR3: CASSLAASSGGYNEQFF; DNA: TGCGCCAGCAGCTTGGCCGCCTCCAGCGGGGGCTATAATGAGCAGTTCTTC
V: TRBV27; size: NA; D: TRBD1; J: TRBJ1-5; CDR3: CASREGTVSNQPQHF; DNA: TGTGCCAGCAGGGAGGGGACAGTTAGCAATCAGCCCCAGCATTTT
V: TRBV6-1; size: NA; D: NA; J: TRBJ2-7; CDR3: CASSEQGTYEQYF; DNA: TGTGCCAGCAGTGAACAGGGAACGTACGAGCAGTACTTC
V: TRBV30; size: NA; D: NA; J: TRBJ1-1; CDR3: CAERVVNTEAFF; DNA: TGTGCAGAACGGGTGGTGAACACTGAAGCTTTCTTT
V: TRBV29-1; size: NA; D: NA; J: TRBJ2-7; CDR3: CSVQAVLSYEQYF; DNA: TGCAGCGTTCAGGCAGTACTATCCTACGAGCAGTACTTC
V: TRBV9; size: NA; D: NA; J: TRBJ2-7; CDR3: CASSALGLEAQYF; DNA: TGTGCCAGCAGCGCCCTGGGCCTTGAGGCGCAGTACTTC
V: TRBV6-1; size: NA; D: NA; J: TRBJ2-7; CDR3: CASSEAGTSYEQYF; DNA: TGTGCCAGCAGTGAAGCGGGGACCTCCTACGAGCAGTACTTC
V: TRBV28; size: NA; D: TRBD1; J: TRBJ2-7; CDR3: CASSYGTGGHEQYF; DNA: TGTGCCAGCAGTTATGGGACAGGGGGCCACGAGCAGTACTTC
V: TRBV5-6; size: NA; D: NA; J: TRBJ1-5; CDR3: CASSSLNQPQHF; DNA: TGTGCCAGCAGCAGTCTTAATCAGCCCCAGCATTTT
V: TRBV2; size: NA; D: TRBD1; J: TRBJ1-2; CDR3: CASRLGTGWLLTF; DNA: TGTGCCAGCAGACTCGGGACAGGGTGGTTGCTCACCTTC
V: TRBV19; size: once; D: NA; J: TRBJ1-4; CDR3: CASRVAGSNEKLFF; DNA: TGTGCCAGTAGAGTGGCAGGGTCTAATGAAAAACTGTTTTTT
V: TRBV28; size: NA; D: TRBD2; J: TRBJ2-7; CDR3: CASTPGLAGSYEQYF; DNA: TGTGCCAGCACCCCTGGACTAGCGGGGTCCTACGAGCAGTACTTC
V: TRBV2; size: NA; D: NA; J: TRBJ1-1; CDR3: CASSDWGTEAFF; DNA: TGTGCCAGCAGTGACTGGGGCACTGAAGCTTTCTTT
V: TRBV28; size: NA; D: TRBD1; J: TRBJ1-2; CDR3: CASSSRTGGDGYTF; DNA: TGTGCCAGCAGTTCGCGGACAGGCGGTGATGGCTACACCTTC
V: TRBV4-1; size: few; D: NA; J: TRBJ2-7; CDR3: CASSKGGGQISYEQYF; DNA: TGCGCCAGCAGCAAAGGGGGAGGACAGATATCCTACGAGCAGTACTTC
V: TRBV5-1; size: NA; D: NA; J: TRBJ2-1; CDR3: CASSPLGNQNNEQFF; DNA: TGCGCCAGCAGTCCCCTAGGGAACCAGAATAATGAGCAGTTCTTC
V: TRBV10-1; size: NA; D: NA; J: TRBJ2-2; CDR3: CASRSSGELFF; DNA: TGCGCCAGCAGGTCCTCCGGGGAGCTGTTTTTT
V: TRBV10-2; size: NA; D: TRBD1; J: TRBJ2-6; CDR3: CASSKQGTGANVLTF; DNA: TGCGCCAGCAGTAAACAGGGGACTGGGGCCAACGTCCTGACTTTC
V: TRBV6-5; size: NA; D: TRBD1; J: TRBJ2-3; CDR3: CANYRTGGDTQYF; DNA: TGTGCCAACTACAGGACAGGGGGGGATACGCAGTATTTT
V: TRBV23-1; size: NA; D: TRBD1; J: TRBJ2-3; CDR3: CASRDYRTGVYTDTQYF; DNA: TGCGCCAGCAGGGATTACAGGACAGGGGTGTACACAGATACGCAGTATTTT
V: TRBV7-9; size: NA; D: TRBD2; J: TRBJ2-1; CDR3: CASSLGLAGDEQFF; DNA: TGTGCCAGCAGCTTAGGGCTAGCGGGAGATGAGCAGTTCTTC
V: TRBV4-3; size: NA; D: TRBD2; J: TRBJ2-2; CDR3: CASSQEREAGELFF; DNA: TGCGCCAGCAGCCAAGAACGGGAGGCCGGGGAGCTGTTTTTT
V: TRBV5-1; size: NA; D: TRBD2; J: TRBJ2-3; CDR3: CASSPGLETDTQYF; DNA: TGCGCCAGCAGCCCGGGACTAGAAACAGATACGCAGTATTTT
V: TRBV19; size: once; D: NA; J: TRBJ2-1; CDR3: CASSFGPEQFF; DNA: TGTGCCAGTAGCTTCGGACCCGAGCAGTTCTTC
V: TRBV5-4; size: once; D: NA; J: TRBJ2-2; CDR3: CATSTIGQGRAGELFF; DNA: TGTGCCACCAGTACTATCGGGCAGGGTAGGGCCGGGGAGCTGTTTTTT
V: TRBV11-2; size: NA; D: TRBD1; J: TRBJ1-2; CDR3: CASSFPGWDRANYGYTF; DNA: TGTGCCAGCAGCTTTCCTGGGTGGGACAGGGCTAACTATGGCTACACCTTC
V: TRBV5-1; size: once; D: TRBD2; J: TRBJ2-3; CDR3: CASRLAASTDTQYF; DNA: TGCGCCAGCAGGCTAGCGGCTAGCACAGATACGCAGTATTTT
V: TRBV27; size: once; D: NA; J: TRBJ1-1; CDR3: CASKTLDGLGAFF; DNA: TGTGCCAGCAAAACCCTCGACGGGCTGGGAGCTTTCTTT
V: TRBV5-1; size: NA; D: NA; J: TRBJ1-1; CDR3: CASSFEGVVRSTEAFF; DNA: TGCGCCAGCAGCTTTGAGGGCGTAGTACGAAGCACTGAAGCTTTCTTT